The rows below give T cell receptor beta chains drawn from one sample of a study of CD8+ T cells in alopecia areata. Data came from immunoSEQ multiplex PCR; TCRdb stores just in-frame clones and leaves some out. The top ten clones hold roughly 10% of a sample with some 4,800 clones, roughly 60% of them seen once. This material consisted of skin, taken at roughly week 36, from a patient treated with tofacitinib. The receptor source for this set is a human donor with alopecia areata. Both conserved end residues are part of each CDR3. The order of the fields is V gene, J gene, D gene, clone size, CDR3 DNA, CDR3 protein. D genes are given only for firm matches. Some rows have no size entry. The others give once, few or many, or a class for an expanded clone.

>TRBV23-1|TRBJ2-3|TRBD2|NA
TGCGCCAGCAGTCAATGGACTAGCGGACTCACAGATACGCAGTATTTT
CASSQWTSGLTDTQYF
>TRBV29-1|TRBJ2-5|NA|NA
TGCAGCGTCTGGACTGATGGTCCCAAGCAGTACTTC
CSVWTDGPKQYF
>TRBV7-8|TRBJ2-7|TRBD2|few
TGTGCCAGCAGCTTATCCACGCTAGCGGGAAACGAGCAGTACTTC
CASSLSTLAGNEQYF
>TRBV4-2|TRBJ1-5|NA|NA
TGTGCCAGCAGCCAAGGCCAGGGTGATAATCAGCCCCAGCATTTT
CASSQGQGDNQPQHF
>TRBV7-9|TRBJ2-1|NA|large
TGTGCCAGCAGCCCCCTAGGGCCTGAGCAGTTCTTC
CASSPLGPEQFF
>TRBV6-5|TRBJ2-3|TRBD1|NA
TGTGCCAGCAGTTCCGGGACAGGGGCCGATACGCAGTATTTT
CASSSGTGADTQYF
>TRBV7-2|TRBJ2-3|TRBD2|once
TGTGCCAGCAGCTTACGCACTAGCGGCACAGATACGCAGTATTTT
CASSLRTSGTDTQYF
>TRBV10-3|TRBJ2-1|TRBD2|NA
TGTGCCACCGCCGGACTAGCGAATCAGTTCTTC
CATAGLANQFF
>TRBV6-6|TRBJ1-2|NA|NA
TGTGCCAGCAGCCCCTCGATCGGAGGAGCCAACTATGGCTACACCTTC
CASSPSIGGANYGYTF
>TRBV7-2|TRBJ2-7|TRBD2|few
TGTGCCAGCAGCTTAACTAGCGGAACCTACGAGCAGTACTTC
CASSLTSGTYEQYF
>TRBV18|TRBJ2-7|NA|NA
TGTGCCAGCTCACCTTCGACAGACTACGAGCAGTACTTC
CASSPSTDYEQYF
>TRBV7-2|TRBJ2-1|NA|NA
TGTGCCAGCAGTTTCGGGGGCTCCTACAATGAGCAGTTCTTC
CASSFGGSYNEQFF
>TRBV14|TRBJ1-6|NA|NA
TGTGCCAGCAGCCAAGATCCCGGGGACGGTAGCTCCTATAATTCACCCCTCCACTTT
CASSQDPGDGSSYNSPLHF
>TRBV9|TRBJ1-1|TRBD1|NA
TGTGCCAGCGCCAGATCCGGGACAGCGAACACTGAAGCTTTCTTT
CASARSGTANTEAFF
>TRBV30|TRBJ2-3|NA|NA
TGTGCCTGGAGGTTCTACGATACGCAGTATTTT
CAWRFYDTQYF
>TRBV7-3|TRBJ2-3|NA|NA
TGTGCCAGCAGTTTAGACGACGCAGATACGCAGTATTTT
CASSLDDADTQYF
>TRBV15|TRBJ2-7|NA|once
TGTGCCACCAGCAGAGATAACGGCGGCTACGAGCAGTACTTC
CATSRDNGGYEQYF
>TRBV10-1|TRBJ2-3|NA|few
TGCGCCAGCACTGCGGACACTAGCACAGATACGCAGTATTTT
CASTADTSTDTQYF
>TRBV18|TRBJ2-1|TRBD1|few
TGTGCCAGCTCACAACAGGGGAGTCCCTACAATGAGCAGTTCTTC
CASSQQGSPYNEQFF
>TRBV6-5|TRBJ2-3|NA|NA
TGTGCCAGCAGTTACTCCCGGAACAGGGATACGCAGTATTTT
CASSYSRNRDTQYF
>TRBV14|TRBJ1-4|NA|NA
TGTGCCAGCAGCCTCTTAGACATCCACCGTCGGGCTAATGAAAAACTGTTTTTT
CASSLLDIHRRANEKLFF
>TRBV27|TRBJ1-1|NA|NA
TGTGCCAGCACCCCCCGGGGAGGAGGGAACACTGAAGCTTTCTTT
CASTPRGGGNTEAFF
>TRBV2|TRBJ1-1|NA|once
TGTGCCAGCACATCGGGCCTCATGAACACTGAAGCTTTCTTT
CASTSGLMNTEAFF
>TRBV5-1|TRBJ2-7|NA|NA
TGCGCCAGCAGCCCGGACACCTACGAGCAGTACTTC
CASSPDTYEQYF
>TRBV5-1|TRBJ2-1|NA|NA
TGCGCCAGCAGCCCACGGACTCAAAATGAGCAGTTCTTC
CASSPRTQNEQFF
>TRBV5-5|TRBJ2-1|NA|NA
TGTGCCAGCAGCTTTACGTCGGTTGGGTACAATGAGCAGTTCTTC
CASSFTSVGYNEQFF
>TRBV5-1|TRBJ2-1|TRBD1|once
TGCGCCAGTCAGGGGGCACACTACAATGAGCAGTTCTTC
CASQGAHYNEQFF
>TRBV4-1|TRBJ2-7|TRBD2|few
TGCGCCAGCAGCCAAGAACTAGCGGGAGGTTCATACGAGCAGTACTTC
CASSQELAGGSYEQYF
>TRBV28|TRBJ1-3|NA|NA
TGTGCCAGCAAGGCAAACACCATATATTTT
CASKANTIYF
>TRBV28|TRBJ1-2|NA|NA
TGTGCCAGCTCGAACAGGGATGCTTTGAATGGCTACACCTTC
CASSNRDALNGYTF
>TRBV6-1|TRBJ2-1|TRBD2|once
TGTGCCAGCAGCCAAGGACTAGTCTACAATGAGCAGTTCTTC
CASSQGLVYNEQFF
>TRBV5-1|TRBJ2-1|TRBD2|few
TGCGCCAGCAGCTTGACTAGCGGAGGGACTTACAATGAGCAGTTCTTC
CASSLTSGGTYNEQFF
>TRBV28|TRBJ2-4|NA|NA
TGTGCCAGCAGGGACGCGAATGGGACACCAGCCAAAAACATTCAGTACTTC
CASRDANGTPAKNIQYF
>TRBV29-1|TRBJ2-2|NA|NA
TGCAGCGTTGAGACCGGGGAGCTGTTTTTT
CSVETGELFF
>TRBV2|TRBJ1-2|TRBD1|few
TGTGCCAGCAGCGGACAGGCTAACTATGGCTACACCTTC
CASSGQANYGYTF
>TRBV4-1|TRBJ1-2|TRBD1|NA
TGCGCCAGCAGCCCGACCGGGACAGGGAGTGGCTACACCTTC
CASSPTGTGSGYTF
>TRBV13|TRBJ2-5|NA|few
TGTGCCAGCAGCTATGCGCCGCCCGGGATGAATGAAGAGACCCAGTACTTC
CASSYAPPGMNEETQYF
>TRBV4-1|TRBJ2-1|NA|few
TGCGCCAGCAGCCAAGATCGGTCTAGCTTGAGCTCCTACAATGAGCAGTTCTTC
CASSQDRSSLSSYNEQFF
>TRBV7-4|TRBJ2-1|TRBD1|NA
TGTGCCAGCAGCTTAGGGGACAGTCATTTGGATGAGCAGTTCTTC
CASSLGDSHLDEQFF
>TRBV11-3|TRBJ2-3|NA|NA
TGTGCCAGCAGCTTAGACGGGGCCACAGATACGCAGTATTTT
CASSLDGATDTQYF
>TRBV27|TRBJ2-7|NA|once
TGTGCCAGCACCTCGAGGGGGGACGGAACTGGGCAGTACTTC
CASTSRGDGTGQYF
>TRBV29-1|TRBJ2-2|TRBD1|once
TGCAGCGTTGAAACAGGACAGGGGGCCGGGGAGCTGTTTTTT
CSVETGQGAGELFF
>TRBV5-1|TRBJ2-4|NA|NA
TGCGCCAGCAGCTTGCTTGGCGGAAACATTCAGTACTTC
CASSLLGGNIQYF
>TRBV5-1|TRBJ2-7|TRBD1|NA
TGCGCCAGCAGCCAGGGGACAGGGGACGAGCAGTACTTC
CASSQGTGDEQYF
>TRBV18|TRBJ2-3|TRBD1|NA
TGTGCCATTTCCATTGGGACAGAGAAAACAGATACGCAGTATTTT
CAISIGTEKTDTQYF
>TRBV30|TRBJ2-1|NA|NA
TGTGCCTGGAGGGATTGGAAGGGGGAGCAGTTCTTC
CAWRDWKGEQFF
>TRBV21-1|TRBJ2-1|NA|NA
TGTGCCAGCAGATCAAGACCGGGACAAAGCTTTTCTGTCGATGAGCAGTTCTTC
CASRSRPGQSFSVDEQFF
>TRBV4-2|TRBJ2-4|TRBD2|NA
TGTGCCAGCAGCCCTACGTTTCGGGACTACCTAGCCAAAGACATTCAGTACTTC
CASSPTFRDYLAKDIQYF